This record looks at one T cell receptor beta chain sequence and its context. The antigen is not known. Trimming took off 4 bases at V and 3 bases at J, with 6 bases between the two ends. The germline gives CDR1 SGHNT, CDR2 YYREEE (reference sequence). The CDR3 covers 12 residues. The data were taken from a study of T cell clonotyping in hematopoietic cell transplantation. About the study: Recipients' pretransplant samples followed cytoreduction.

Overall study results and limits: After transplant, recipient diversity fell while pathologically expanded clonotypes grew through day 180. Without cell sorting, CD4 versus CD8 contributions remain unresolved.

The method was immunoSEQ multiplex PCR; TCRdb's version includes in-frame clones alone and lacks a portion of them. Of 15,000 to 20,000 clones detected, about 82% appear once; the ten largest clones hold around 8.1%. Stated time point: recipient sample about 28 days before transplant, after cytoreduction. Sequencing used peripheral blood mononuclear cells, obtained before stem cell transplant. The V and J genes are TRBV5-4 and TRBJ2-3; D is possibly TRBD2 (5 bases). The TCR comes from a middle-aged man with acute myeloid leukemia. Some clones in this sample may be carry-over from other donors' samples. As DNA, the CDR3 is TGTGCCAGCAGCGGGGAGACAGATACGCAGTATTTT. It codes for CASSGETDTQYF.